This entry describes one T cell receptor (beta chain). What antigen it recognizes has not been identified. There are no base qualities to consult, and no much larger clone falls within one base. The trial excluded patients who had a history of autoimmune disease or were on systemic immunosuppression. Peripheral blood for TCR sequencing was collected from all dose cohorts at baseline, on cycle 4 day 1, and on cycle 7 day 1. The samples were drawn from a first-in-human, open-label, multicenter phase I dose-escalation trial of ivuxolimab. Adults with locally advanced or metastatic melanoma, renal cell carcinoma, hepatocellular carcinoma or head and neck squamous cell carcinoma were enrolled in the trial. Before TCR sequencing, CD4+ and CD8+ T cells were separately sorted from peripheral blood. The data belong to a study of OX40 agonist ivuxolimab in advanced cancers. For the wider study: Ivuxolimab, which targeted the costimulatory receptor OX40 (CD134), was an agonistic, fully human IgG2 monoclonal antibody. Intravenous ivuxolimab was administered to patients every 2 weeks at six dose levels: 0.01, 0.1, 0.3, 1.5, 3 and 10 mg/kg. Of the approximately 50 dose-escalation patients, hepatocellular carcinoma was present in about 20, melanoma in about 15, renal cell carcinoma in 9 and head and neck cancer in 9. In the dose-escalation cohort, around four fifths of patients were male, and the mean age was around 60 years, with a range of roughly 23 to 85. Prior anti-PD-1, anti-PD-L1 or anti-CTLA-4 therapy was permitted, and 35% to 40% of dose-escalation patients had received checkpoint inhibitors. Partial responses occurred in three dose-escalation patients, of whom one had hepatocellular carcinoma and two had cutaneous melanoma. The purpose of peripheral TCRbeta sequencing was to test whether ivuxolimab changed TCR sequence diversity and led to clonal T-cell expansion. The paper reports the monotherapy dose-escalation portion (N of about 47 patients) of the phase I ivuxolimab trial.

To sequence the TCRbeta CDR3 region, genomic DNA was isolated from the sorted cells. The immunoSEQ Assay was used for sequencing of TCRbeta CDR3 regions. This immuneACCESS table, as held by TCRdb, lists in-frame sequences with V and J called but not all clones. Of the missing ones, under half trace to an unresolved V gene in checked studies; the others have no known cause. This sample holds over 15,000 clones; 86% were observed only once. Under 0.75% of the sample rests with the top ten. V is cut by 0 bases and J by 0 bases, and the space between the germline ends is 9 bases. Measured from the cysteine to the phenylalanine, the CDR3 is 16 residues long. The CDR3 DNA has 48 bases and is translated from base 1. CDR1 SNHLY and CDR2 FYNNEI are derived from the germline V gene. Points the paper makes about the study in general: Low levels of normalized T-cell clonal expansion were also seen in some patients who did not respond. On average, CD8+ T cells showed more expanded clones than CD4+ T cells after ivuxolimab. Clonal expansion of both CD4+ and CD8+ blood T cells was observed from baseline to week 6 at doses 0.1 to 3.0 mg/kg. Which antigens the clonally expanded peripheral T cells were specific for was not determined. In the 0.1-3.0 mg/kg groups, partial responders had among the lowest normalized peripheral clonal expansion, particularly in CD8+ T cells.

This chain joins TRBV2 to TRBJ1-5, with no reliable assignment of the D segment. The TCR originated in an adult with an advanced solid tumor such as melanoma, head and neck, liver or kidney cancer. The sequences come from CD4+ or CD8+ T cells sorted from blood, collected in a trial of the OX40 agonist ivuxolimab. The nucleotide sequence is TGTGCCAGCAGTGAAGCGCGGCAGATTAGCAATCAGCCCCAGCATTTT. This is translated as CASSEARQISNQPQHF.